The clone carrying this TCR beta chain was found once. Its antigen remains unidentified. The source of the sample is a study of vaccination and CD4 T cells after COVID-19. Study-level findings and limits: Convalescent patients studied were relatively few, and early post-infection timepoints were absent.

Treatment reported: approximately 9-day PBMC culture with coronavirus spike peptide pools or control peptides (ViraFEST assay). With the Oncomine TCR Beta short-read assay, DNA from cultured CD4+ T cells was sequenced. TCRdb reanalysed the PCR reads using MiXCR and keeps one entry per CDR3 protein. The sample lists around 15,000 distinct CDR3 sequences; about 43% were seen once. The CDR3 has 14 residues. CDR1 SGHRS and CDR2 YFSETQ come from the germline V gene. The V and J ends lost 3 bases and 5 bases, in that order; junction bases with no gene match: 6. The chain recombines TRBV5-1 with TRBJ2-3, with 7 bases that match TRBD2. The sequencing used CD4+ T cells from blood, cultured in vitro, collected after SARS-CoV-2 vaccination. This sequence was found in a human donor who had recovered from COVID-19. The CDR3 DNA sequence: TGCGCCAGCAGCTCAACGGCGGGAGAAGATACGCAGTATTTT. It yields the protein CASSSTAGEDTQYF.